A selection of T cell receptor beta chains follows, all from one sample in a study of blood T cell repertoires in COVID-19. Clones were read by immunoSEQ multiplex PCR, and TCRdb kept only the in-frame ones, dropping some. The sample records about 55,000 clones, about four fifths being singletons. The sequencing input was peripheral blood. Source of these receptors: a human donor in a cohort sampled during active or convalescent COVID-19. CDR3s include the opening cysteine and the closing phenylalanine or tryptophan. Each record gives: CDR3 protein, J gene, V gene.

CDR3aa: CASRRDSSYEQYF
j_gene: TRBJ2-7
v_gene: TRBV5-4

CDR3aa: CASSRTSGVARGNEQFF
j_gene: TRBJ2-1
v_gene: TRBV5-4

CDR3aa: CASRLGQEETEAFF
j_gene: TRBJ1-1
v_gene: TRBV2

CDR3aa: CSASATPRAGAFDSPLHF
j_gene: TRBJ1-6
v_gene: TRBV29-1

CDR3aa: CASSPRLGQGQETQYF
j_gene: TRBJ2-5
v_gene: TRBV21-1

CDR3aa: CASSTRTSGENNEQFF
j_gene: TRBJ2-1
v_gene: TRBV7-3

CDR3aa: CASSEPVEYGYTF
j_gene: TRBJ1-2
v_gene: TRBV6-1

CDR3aa: CASSSQEVGSPLHF
j_gene: TRBJ1-6
v_gene: TRBV7-3

CDR3aa: CASSQPDRVGGYTF
j_gene: TRBJ1-2
v_gene: TRBV3-1/TRBV3-2

CDR3aa: CASSPRGTQQETQYF
j_gene: TRBJ2-5
v_gene: TRBV14

CDR3aa: CASSPRGSTEAFF
j_gene: TRBJ1-1
v_gene: TRBV18

CDR3aa: CASSQGTGENTEAFF
j_gene: TRBJ1-1
v_gene: TRBV4-3

CDR3aa: CASSEDRDRAYF
j_gene: TRBJ2-7
v_gene: TRBV2

CDR3aa: CASRRDRGGYTF
j_gene: TRBJ1-2
v_gene: TRBV3-1/TRBV3-2

CDR3aa: CASSPDSQETQYF
j_gene: TRBJ2-5
v_gene: TRBV19

CDR3aa: CASSQDRTGSEKLFF
j_gene: TRBJ1-4
v_gene: TRBV3-1/TRBV3-2

CDR3aa: CASSLAGTGGTYEQYF
j_gene: TRBJ2-7
v_gene: TRBV5-6

CDR3aa: CASSRRTSSYNEQFF
j_gene: TRBJ2-1
v_gene: TRBV19

CDR3aa: CASRQANYGYTF
j_gene: TRBJ1-2
v_gene: TRBV6-5

CDR3aa: CASSPGAMGTQYF
j_gene: TRBJ2-5
v_gene: TRBV7-3

CDR3aa: CASSLVVTSGGAIEQYF
j_gene: TRBJ2-7
v_gene: TRBV7-8

CDR3aa: CASSQAGQVYGYTF
j_gene: TRBJ1-2
v_gene: TRBV4-1

CDR3aa: CASSGSGQLFNSNQPQHF
j_gene: TRBJ1-5
v_gene: TRBV18

CDR3aa: CASSSGHGVEQYF
j_gene: TRBJ2-7
v_gene: TRBV5-1

CDR3aa: CASSERPQETQYF
j_gene: TRBJ2-5
v_gene: TRBV6-1

CDR3aa: CASSRGTSEYNEQFF
j_gene: TRBJ2-1
v_gene: TRBV7-7

CDR3aa: CASRPDRVGGYTF
j_gene: TRBJ1-2
v_gene: TRBV4-1

CDR3aa: CASSLRDISSPLHF
j_gene: TRBJ1-6
v_gene: TRBV7-9

CDR3aa: CASSLQNTNTGELFF
j_gene: TRBJ2-2
v_gene: TRBV7-9